This TCR beta chain was observed in a study of T cells in Graves' hyperthyroidism and ophthalmopathy. The TCR beta CDR3 regions underwent amplification using RNA transcripts as the source. In the first-round RT-PCR of the TCR CDR3, the HTBI primer set was used. TCRdb independently ran MiXCR on the multiplex PCR reads; one entry per CDR3 protein. The table includes about 540,000 distinct CDR3 sequences, around 46% detected once. With V trimmed by 0 bases and J by 12 bases, 7 bases remained unmatched. The CDR3 loop spans 13 amino acids. Germline CDR1 SGHDT, CDR2 YYEEEE. The sequenced material came from peripheral blood or thyroid tissue (not recorded which). The source is a woman younger than 30 with Graves' hyperthyroidism. The V gene is TRBV5-6, the J gene TRBJ1-2, with 8 bases aligning to TRBD1. CDR3 residues: CASSLERSGGNTF. The CDR3 region has the DNA TGTGCCAGCAGCTTGGAGAGGTCAGGGGGCAACACCTTC.